Each of the 4 T cell receptor beta chains below was sequenced from the same sample in a study of blood T cell repertoires in COVID-19. Data came from immunoSEQ multiplex PCR; TCRdb stores just in-frame clones and leaves some out. Among a few hundred thousand clones listed, about three quarters were seen once. Sequencing used peripheral blood. The receptors shown here come from a woman of 80 years or more with acute or convalescent COVID-19.

V usage is TRBV19 and J usage is TRBJ1-2; 7 positions agree with TRBD1. Germline V gene sequence: CDR1 LNHDA, CDR2 SQIVND (reference sequence). The J segment lost 13 bases and the V segment lost 5 bases, leaving 16 bases of the junction unmatched. The length of the CDR3 is 14 residues. The CDR3 loop is CASSLTGQAVSGTF. The DNA for the CDR3 is TGTGCCAGTAGTCTCACCGGACAGGCCGTATCGGGCACCTTC.

J is TRBJ1-1 and V is TRBV7-6, with D perhaps matching TRBD1 (5 bases). V lost 0 bases and J 4 bases, leaving 12 bases between the germline ends. The CDR3 length is 15 residues. Germline CDR1 and CDR2: SGHVS and FNYEAQ. The CDR3 loop is CASSLAANQGTEAFF. Written as DNA, the CDR3 is TGTGCCAGCAGCTTAGCGGCCAACCAGGGCACTGAAGCTTTCTTT.

J is TRBJ2-7 and V is TRBV7-2; TRBD1 aligns across 7 bases. This CDR3 comprises 12 residues. The J segment lost 7 bases and the V segment lost 5 bases, leaving 5 bases of the junction unmatched. Germline-derived CDR1 and CDR2 are SGHTA and FQGNSA. The CDR3 DNA sequence: TGTGCCAGCAGCACTCGACAGGGTGAGCAGTACTTC. As protein: CASSTRQGEQYF.

V gene TRBV5-1 combines with J gene TRBJ2-2, with TRBD2 matching over 8 bases. The CDR3 spans 14 residues. V was clipped by 3 bases and J by 7 bases; unmatched bases: 5. Germline V gene sequence: CDR1 SGHRS, CDR2 YFSETQ. CDR3 region: CASSSGTRDGELFF. The CDR3 region has the DNA TGCGCCAGCAGCTCCGGGACTAGAGACGGGGAGCTGTTTTTT.